The 17 T cell receptor beta chains reported below all come from one sample, sequenced in a study of immune characteristics of hereditary and idiopathic chronic pancreatitis. Pancreas tissue with chronic pancreatitis was obtained from patients having total pancreatectomy with islet autotransplantation (TPIAT). Library creation used the immunoSEQ multiplex PCR assay. TCRdb took over this immuneACCESS table, retaining in-frame rearrangements with V and J assigned. Such tables are incomplete; in checked studies, under half of the missing clones stem from an unresolved V gene, and the remainder is unexplained. Across this sample there are 8,500 to 9,500 clones, with 79% seen only once. Of the sample, 12% to 15% is held by the ten largest clones. The specimen sequenced was pancreas tissue with idiopathic chronic pancreatitis. The cell subset or site label for this specimen denotes: chronic pancreatitis without an identified cause. These receptors originate from a human donor with chronic pancreatitis.

This chain links TRBV2 with TRBJ2-1, with TRBD2 matching 8 bases. The CDR3 spans 16 residues. J lost 4 bases, V lost 2 bases, and 7 bases had no gene match. Germline V CDR1 and CDR2: SNHLY, FYNNEI. The CDR3: CASSELRSGGYNEQFF. In DNA form, the CDR3 reads TGTGCCAGCAGTGAACTCCGGAGCGGGGGATACAATGAGCAGTTCTTC.

The chain recombines TRBV29-1 with TRBJ2-7; D possibly corresponds to TRBD1 (6 bases). CDR3 length: 13 residues. Germline V lookup: CDR1 SQVTM, CDR2 ANQGSEA. V dropped 4 bases and J dropped 7 bases, with 17 bases sitting between them. CDR3: CSVVTGHAREQYF. The CDR3 DNA is TGCAGCGTTGTGACGGGACACGCCCGGGAGCAGTACTTC.

This clone appeared a few times. CDR3 bases: TGTGCCAGCAGCCAAGCTTGGGGCTACACCTTC. Translated: CASSQAWGYTF. The gene calls are TRBV3-1 (or the pseudogene TRBV3-2) and TRBJ1-2; D remains unclear. V dropped 1 base and J dropped 8 bases, with 5 bases sitting between them. The CDR3 runs to 11 residues. CDR1 is LGHDT, CDR2 YNNKEL, per germline (reference sequence).

The J gene is TRBJ2-1, the V gene TRBV5-6, with TRBD2 identical over 14 bases. CDR1 and CDR2 (germline): SGHDT, YYEEEE. The CDR3 has 17 residues. V shed 4 bases and J 7 bases; nucleotides not matched to a gene: 10. The CDR3: CASSPRFGTSGGNEQFF. As DNA, the CDR3 is TGTGCCAGCAGCCCGAGGTTTGGGACTAGCGGGGGAAATGAGCAGTTCTTC.

A note on this clone: A junction end diverges from the germline sequence, so it may reflect a read error. The chain links TRBV2 to TRBJ2-1; TRBD2 matches at 8 bases. CDR1 and CDR2 from the germline V gene are SNHLY and FYNNEI. This CDR3 has 12 amino acids. The DNA for the CDR3 is TGTGCCAGCAGTCAAGCGGGAGATGAGCAGTTCTTC. Translating gives CASSQAGDEQFF.

V gene TRBV27 combines with J gene TRBJ2-5; TRBD1 might be the D (6 bases). Germline CDR1 reads MNHEY; CDR2 reads SMNVEV (reference sequence). The length of the CDR3 is 15 residues. The ends were cut back, 6 bases at V and 5 bases at J, with 19 bases in the middle. Written as DNA, the CDR3 is TGTGCCAGCAGACAGGGAAGGGAGAGAGTGGAGACCCAGTACTTC. Its translation: CASRQGRERVETQYF.

The chain couples TRBV5-1 to TRBJ2-5; 8 positions match TRBD2. This CDR3 spans 16 amino acids. V shed 4 bases, J shed 6 bases, and the junction held 14 bases outside the gene matches. CDR1 and CDR2 from the germline V gene are SGHRS and YFSETQ. The CDR3, as DNA: TGCGCCAGCAGCACCGGACTAGCCCAACTTGGGCAGACCCAGTACTTC. It translates to CASSTGLAQLGQTQYF.

V usage is TRBV7-9 and J usage is TRBJ1-2; D not resolved. V was cut by 2 bases and J by 8 bases, with 9 bases left in between. Per the germline V gene, CDR1 is SEHNR and CDR2 is FQNEAQ (reference sequence). This CDR3 region has 12 residues. In DNA, the CDR3 is TGTGCCAGCAGCTTAACGGCTGGCGGCTACACCTTC. Encoded protein: CASSLTAGGYTF.

The V and J genes are TRBV4-3 and TRBJ2-7, with D tentatively TRBD2 (6 bases). Germline CDR1 is LGHNA and CDR2 is YSLEER. Trimming removed 3 bases at V and 4 bases at J, with 13 bases between. The CDR3 runs 14 residues. The CDR3 DNA sequence: TGCGCCAGCAGCCAGGTGGCGGGGCCTTACGAGCAGTACTTC. As protein: CASSQVAGPYEQYF.

The chain is built from TRBV7-9 and TRBJ2-5; TRBD1 aligns across 11 bases. Trimming at V came to 8 bases and at J to 5 bases, leaving 16 bases not matched to a gene. CDR1 and CDR2 from the germline V gene are SEHNR and FQNEAQ (reference sequence). This CDR3 has 17 amino acids. The CDR3: CASVPPGTGGFLETQYF. The CDR3 bases are TGTGCCAGCGTCCCGCCCGGGACAGGGGGTTTCTTGGAGACCCAGTACTTC.

V and J are TRBV7-9 and TRBJ1-2, with 9 bases matching TRBD1. V lost 0 bases and J lost 0; bases outside the gene matches: 8. From germline, CDR1 is SEHNR and CDR2 FQNEAQ (reference sequence). The CDR3 is 18 amino acids. The CDR3 reads CASSLAPGQGAANYGYTF. The CDR3 DNA is TGTGCCAGCAGCTTAGCGCCGGGACAGGGAGCTGCTAACTATGGCTACACCTTC.

The chain links TRBV28 to TRBJ1-1; 8 nucleotides agree with TRBD1. The germline V gene has CDR1 MDHEN and CDR2 SYDVKM. The CDR3 contains 18 residues. J gave up 0 bases and V 1 base, and 10 bases lay outside the gene matches. This chain's CDR3 is CASSLLPGTGYMNTEAFF. The CDR3 nucleotides are TGTGCCAGCAGTTTATTGCCTGGGACAGGTTATATGAACACTGAAGCTTTCTTT.

The chain has TRBV5-6 and TRBJ1-2; tentatively, D is TRBD1 (5 bases). V shed 0 bases and J shed 8 bases, with 8 bases lying between them. Looked up from germline, CDR1 is SGHDT and CDR2 is YYEEEE. This CDR3 contains 12 residues. Here the CDR3 DNA reads TGTGCCAGCAGCTTGGTTCAGGGCGGCTACACCTTC. It encodes CASSLVQGGYTF.

The count of this clone is one. The chain links TRBV14 to TRBJ1-3; TRBD1 agrees at 7 bases. V shed 4 bases and J 0 bases; nucleotides not matched to a gene: 6. The germline V gene encodes CDR1 SGHDN and CDR2 FVKESK. The CDR3 has 16 residues. The CDR3 loop reads CASSRGQSASGNTIYF. CDR3 in DNA: TGTGCCAGCAGCCGGGGACAGTCAGCCTCTGGAAACACCATATATTTT.

The chain combines TRBV28 with TRBJ1-3; D call uncertain. Germline V CDR1 and CDR2: MDHEN, SYDVKM. This CDR3 spans 13 amino acids. Trimming removed 6 bases at V and 3 bases at J, with 9 bases between. CDR3 DNA sequence: TGTGCCAGCAGCCATCAAGTTGGAAACACCATATATTTT. It yields the protein CASSHQVGNTIYF.

The J gene is TRBJ2-2, the V gene TRBV6-4; D ambiguous. Germline CDR1 and CDR2: MRHNA and SNTAGT. This CDR3 region has 14 residues. The V end was cut by 2 bases, the J end by 0 bases, with 4 bases between. CDR3: CASSDGANTGELFF. The CDR3 region has the DNA TGTGCCAGCAGTGACGGCGCGAACACCGGGGAGCTGTTTTTT.

The CDR3 DNA sequence: TGTGCCAGCAGCCTGGGGACAGCCGGTAGCAATCAGCCCCAGCATTTT. Translated, it gives CASSLGTAGSNQPQHF. The chain uses TRBV3-1 (or the pseudogene TRBV3-2) and TRBJ1-5; 7 positions agree with TRBD1. This CDR3 spans 16 amino acids. V shed 4 bases and J 0 bases; nucleotides not matched to a gene: 6. Germline V gene lookup returns CDR1 LGHDT and CDR2 YNNKEL (reference sequence).